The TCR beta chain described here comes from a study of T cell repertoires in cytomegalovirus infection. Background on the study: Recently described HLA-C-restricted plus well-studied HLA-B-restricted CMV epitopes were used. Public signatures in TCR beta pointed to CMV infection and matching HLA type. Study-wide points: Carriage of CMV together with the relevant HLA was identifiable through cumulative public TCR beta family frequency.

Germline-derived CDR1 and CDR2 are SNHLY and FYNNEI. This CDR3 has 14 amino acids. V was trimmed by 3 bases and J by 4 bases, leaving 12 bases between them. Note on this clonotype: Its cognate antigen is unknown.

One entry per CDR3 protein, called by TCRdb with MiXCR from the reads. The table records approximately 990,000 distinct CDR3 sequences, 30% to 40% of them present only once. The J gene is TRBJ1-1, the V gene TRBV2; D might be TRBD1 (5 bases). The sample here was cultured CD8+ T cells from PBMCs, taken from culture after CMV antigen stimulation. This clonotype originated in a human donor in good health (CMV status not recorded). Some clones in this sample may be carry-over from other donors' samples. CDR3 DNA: TGTGCCAGCAGTGATAGTGGGGGAAGCACTGAAGCTTTCTTT. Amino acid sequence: CASSDSGGSTEAFF.